One sample yielded the 32 T cell receptor beta chains listed below, sequenced in a study of esophageal squamous cell carcinoma under preoperative chemotherapy. Time point noted: before preoperative PTX-NDP chemotherapy. TCRdb recomputed calls from the PCR reads with MiXCR, one row per CDR3 protein. The sample includes around 14,000 distinct CDR3 sequences, roughly 60% of them seen just once. The sample was acquired from a patient given preoperative chemotherapy. The receptors stem from a human donor with esophageal squamous cell carcinoma. The donor label of this sample is uncertain.

This clonotype ranks as medium-sized. The V gene is TRBV6-2 or TRBV6-3, the J gene TRBJ2-2, with a tentative D call TRBD1 (7 bases). This CDR3 has 15 amino acids. V was trimmed by 5 bases and J by 9 bases, leaving 19 bases between them. Germline loops: CDR1 MNHEY, CDR2 SVGEGT. The CDR3 region has the DNA TGTGCCAGCAGTCACCCATCAGGGGGGAATAGGGAGCTGTTTTTT. It translates to CASSHPSGGNRELFF.

The V and J genes are TRBV6-1 and TRBJ2-5; D possibly matches TRBD1 or TRBD2 (6 bases each). This CDR3 is 16 amino acids long. Trimming cost V 8 bases and J 8 bases, with 27 bases left between them. Germline V lookup: CDR1 MNHNS, CDR2 SASEGT. The CDR3 loop reads CASGGNGGGDPDTQYF. The CDR3 nucleotides are TGTGCCAGCGGGGGCAACGGGGGCGGTGACCCAGATACCCAGTACTTC.

This clonotype was counted a single time. The chain couples TRBV9 to TRBJ2-3; D is unclear. Germline-derived CDR1 and CDR2 are SGDLS and YYNGEE. The V end lost 3 bases, the J end lost 12 bases, and 2 bases lay between the germline ends. The CDR3 runs 8 residues. The CDR3 region has the DNA TGTGCCAGCAGCGATCAGTATTTT. It translates to CASSDQYF.

This clonotype has ten or more counts. The gene calls are TRBV10-3 and TRBJ2-3, with TRBD1 matching 8 bases. The better agreement between TRBJ2-7 and the DNA end casts doubt on the J call. Germline-derived CDR1 and CDR2 are ENHRY and SYGVKD. The CDR3 runs 14 residues. CDR3 amino acids: CAISESGQGYEQYF. The CDR3 region has the DNA TGTGCCATCAGTGAGTCTGGACAGGGCTACGAGCAGTACTTC.

As to this clonotype: Since no conserved phenylalanine or tryptophan closes the CDR3, a read error is the likely cause. It is unclear where the CDR3 begins or ends on the DNA, so no DNA is shown, and the CDR3 is as TCRdb lists it. This chain links TRBV7-2 with TRBJ2-6; the D call TRBD2 from the table was never checked on the DNA. Germline V gene sequence: CDR1 SGHTA, CDR2 FQGNSA. The CDR3 has 9 amino acids, counting both end residues. The CDR3 protein is CASSLVSSG.

The chain combines TRBV12-3 or TRBV12-4 with TRBJ2-1; 8 nucleotides align to TRBD2. The CDR3 runs 17 residues. The V and J ends lost 4 bases and 3 bases, in that order; junction bases with no gene match: 11. The CDR3 spells CASSYSPPRGVYNEQFF. In DNA form, the CDR3 reads TGTGCCAGCAGTTACTCCCCTCCGCGGGGGGTCTACAATGAGCAGTTCTTC.

The table lists this clonotype with many counts. The rearrangement joins TRBV6-2 or TRBV6-3 to TRBJ2-3; 8 bases are a match to TRBD1. The CDR3 runs to 14 residues. The trim removed 6 bases at V and 4 bases at J, leaving 6 bases unmatched. Germline V lookup: CDR1 MNHEY, CDR2 SVGEGT. This CDR3 reads CASRTRQGSDTQYF. The CDR3, as DNA: TGTGCCAGCAGGACACGACAGGGGTCAGATACGCAGTATTTT.

A word on this clonotype: The junction does not match germline at one end; this may be a read error. The chain couples TRBV6-1 to TRBJ2-3; tentatively, D is TRBD1 or TRBD2 (6 bases each). The germline V gene has CDR1 MNHNS and CDR2 SASEGT. The CDR3 totals 16 residues. The CDR3 coding sequence is TGTGCCAGCAGGGGGCTAGGGGGGCGTGGCACAGAGACGCAGTATTTT. Its translation is CASRGLGGRGTETQYF.

This chain joins TRBV11-2 and TRBJ2-1; D is undetermined. Germline V gene data show CDR1 as SGHAT and CDR2 as FQNNGV. The CDR3 runs to 12 residues. V lost 0 bases and J 12 bases, leaving 9 bases between the germline ends. In DNA form, the CDR3 reads TGTGCCAGCAGCTTAGATGTTCCCGGGCAGTTCTTC. As protein: CASSLDVPGQFF.

This clonotype was observed many times. The chain has TRBV12-3 or TRBV12-4 and TRBJ2-2, with 16 positions matching TRBD2. After removal of 5 bases from V and 3 bases from J, the junction contained 6 bases not matched to a gene. The CDR3 is made up of 18 amino acids. CDR3 residues: CASSRGLAGGPYTGELFF. The CDR3 nucleotides are TGTGCCAGCAGTCGGGGACTAGCGGGAGGGCCTTACACCGGGGAGCTGTTTTTT.

V usage is TRBV6-1 and J usage is TRBJ2-4; TRBD2 matches 7 bases. The CDR3 spans 16 residues. J was trimmed by 13 bases and V by 6 bases; bases with no gene match: 21. Germline V lookup: CDR1 MNHNS, CDR2 SASEGT. CDR3 protein: CASRPLGGSAKNTQYF. CDR3 nucleotide sequence: TGTGCCAGCAGACCCCTGGGGGGGAGTGCCAAAAATACGCAGTACTTC.

The V and J genes are TRBV7-2 and TRBJ1-1, with D maybe TRBD1 (6 bases). V was cut by 5 bases and J by 4 bases, with 14 bases left in between. The CDR3 length is 14 residues. Germline values: CDR1 SGHTA, CDR2 FQGNSA. The CDR3: CASSTLGGGTEAFF. The DNA of the CDR3 is TGTGCCAGCAGCACCCTAGGGGGGGGCACTGAAGCTTTCTTT.

The chain uses TRBV7-2 and TRBJ2-3; a possible D gene is TRBD2 (6 bases). The end of the DNA aligns better with TRBJ2-5, so the J call may be wrong. The germline CDR1 and CDR2 sequences are SGHTA and FQGNSA. The CDR3 is 14 residues long. Here the CDR3 reads CASSRSGTGVAQYF. The CDR3 coding sequence is TGTGCCAGCAGCAGATCCGGGACTGGGGTGGCCCAGTACTTC.

The chain couples TRBV6-1 to TRBJ2-3; 9 bases are a match to TRBD2. The CDR3 spans 16 residues. From germline, CDR1 is MNHNS and CDR2 SASEGT. Germline trimming cut 4 bases from V and 1 base from J; bases unmatched to any gene: 6. In nucleotides, the CDR3 is TGTGCCAGCAGTGTAGGTTGGACTAGCGGCACAGATACGCAGTATTTT. Translating gives CASSVGWTSGTDTQYF.

This clonotype came up a few times. The chain is built from TRBV6-1 and TRBJ2-1; 7 bases are a match to TRBD2. Trimming at V came to 7 bases and at J to 5 bases, leaving 5 bases not matched to a gene. Germline V CDR1 and CDR2: MNHNS, SASEGT. There are 13 residues in the CDR3. The CDR3 here is CASTGRADNEQFF. CDR3 coding DNA: TGTGCCAGCACAGGGAGGGCAGACAATGAGCAGTTCTTC.

V is TRBV27 and J is TRBJ2-3; D is possibly TRBD1 (6 bases). V was clipped by 3 bases and J by 0 bases, with 10 bases between them. This CDR3 contains 15 residues. CDR1 is MNHEY, CDR2 SMNVEV, per germline (reference sequence). CDR3 loop: CASSFRGQSTDTQYF. DNA for the CDR3: TGTGCCAGCAGTTTCAGGGGCCAGAGCACAGATACGCAGTATTTT.

V usage is TRBV6-5 and J usage is TRBJ2-1; TRBD1 or TRBD2 may be the D gene (6 bases each). The J call may be incorrect, as the DNA end agrees better with TRBJ2-5. Germline CDR1 reads MNHEY; CDR2 reads SVGAGI. The CDR3 loop spans 16 amino acids. The CDR3 DNA is TGTGCCAGCAGTTACTCCACACCGGGGGCCGGAGAGACCCAGTACTTC. Its translation: CASSYSTPGAGETQYF.

For this clonotype: An end of the junction differs from the germline gene, which may be a read error. The V gene is TRBV6-1, the J gene TRBJ2-3, with D perhaps being TRBD1 or TRBD2 (5 bases each). The germline CDR1 and CDR2 sequences are MNHNS and SASEGT. The CDR3 totals 14 residues. As DNA, the CDR3 is TGTGCCAGTCTCCTGGGGGTCGGCACAGATACGCAGTTTTTT. It is translated as CASLLGVGTDTQFF.

This clonotype has only one observation. The chain links TRBV27 to TRBJ2-1, with D possibly TRBD2 on 6 matching bases. CDR1 is MNHEY, CDR2 SMNVEV, per germline (reference sequence). V lost 6 bases and J 6 bases, leaving 15 bases between the germline ends. The CDR3 is 14 residues long. The CDR3 bases are TGTGCCAGCAGCCCGACCCGGGACTCCAATGAGCAGTTCTTC. This codes for CASSPTRDSNEQFF.

Details on this clonotype: The junction differs from germline at one of its ends, possibly a read error. The chain couples TRBV6-1 to TRBJ2-3; 8 bases map to TRBD2. This CDR3 is built from 19 residues. In germline, CDR1 is MNHNS, CDR2 SASEGT. The CDR3 spells CASSEVGGAGGRDPDTQYF. In nucleotides, the CDR3 is TGTGCCAGCAGTGAAGTCGGGGGGGCCGGGGGCCGAGACCCAGATACGCAGTATTTC.

J is TRBJ2-3 and V is TRBV4-1, with D perhaps matching TRBD2 (5 bases). The DNA end is more similar to TRBJ2-5, so the J call may be wrong. CDR3 length: 15 amino acids. Germline CDR1 MGHRA, CDR2 YSYEKL. The CDR3 here is CARGHGVRDPDTQYF. The CDR3 nucleotides are TGCGCCAGGGGCCACGGGGTCCGTGACCCAGATACCCAGTACTTC.

This clonotype was seen only once. One end of the junction varies from germline; a read error may be responsible. This chain links TRBV10-3 with TRBJ1-4, with D maybe TRBD1 (6 bases). The germline V gene encodes CDR1 ENHRY and CDR2 SYGVKD. The CDR3 length is 15 residues. The CDR3 sequence: CASNRAGATNEKLHF. DNA of the CDR3: TGTGCCTCCAACAGGGCCGGGGCAACTAATGAAAAACTGCATTTT.

CDR3 protein: CASLSGAKNTQYF. CDR3 sequence (DNA): TGTGCCAGCCTCAGCGGAGCTAAAAACACGCAGTATTTT. The chain combines TRBV6-1 with TRBJ2-3; D is perhaps TRBD2 (5 bases). This CDR3 has 13 amino acids. Germline CDR1 MNHNS, CDR2 SASEGT. V was cut by 8 bases and J by 9 bases, with 18 bases left in between.

This clonotype was detected only once. The chain recombines TRBV30 with TRBJ2-3; D is ambiguous. The CDR3 spans 12 residues. CDR1 and CDR2 (germline): GTSNPN, SVGIG (reference sequence). Trimming took 2 bases from V and 4 from J, leaving 7 bases between them. CDR3: CAWSTSPDTQYF. In nucleotides, the CDR3 is TGTGCCTGGAGTACCTCTCCAGATACGCAGTATTTT.

The chain has TRBV6-2 or TRBV6-3 and TRBJ2-1, with TRBD1 matching over 10 bases. Germline CDR1 reads MNHEY; CDR2 reads SVGEGT. With 6 bases clipped from V and 5 bases from J, the junction kept 7 bases outside the gene matches. This CDR3 comprises 15 residues. CDR3 residues: CASRLGTGADNEQFF. CDR3 in DNA: TGTGCCAGCAGGCTCGGGACAGGGGCAGACAATGAGCAGTTCTTC.

This rearrangement joins TRBV6-1 to TRBJ2-5; a possible D gene is TRBD2 (5 bases). The DNA end favors TRBJ2-1, so the J call may be wrong. The length of the CDR3 is 16 residues. Germline V gene data show CDR1 as MNHNS and CDR2 as SASEGT. The DNA for the CDR3 is TGTGCCAGCAGAAAAACTGGACTCATTTTATCCTACGAGCAGTTCTTC. Amino acids: CASRKTGLILSYEQFF.

As concerns this clonotype: Mismatch with germline at one junction end may stem from a read error. CDR3 DNA sequence: TGTGGCGGCAGGGGGGGACGAGCCAAAGACATGCAGTACTTC. It translates to CGGRGGRAKDMQYF. The chain has TRBV6-1 and TRBJ2-4; D could derive from TRBD1 or TRBD2 (7 bases each). Germline CDR1 is MNHNS and CDR2 is SASEGT. This CDR3 contains 14 residues.

The J gene is TRBJ2-1, the V gene TRBV7-2, with 12 bases matching TRBD2. Unmatched junction bases numbered 10, after V lost 5 bases and J lost 11 bases. The germline gives CDR1 SGHTA, CDR2 FQGNSA. This CDR3 has 15 amino acids. This CDR3 is CASSQGTSGLTKQFF. CDR3 nucleotide sequence: TGTGCCAGCAGCCAAGGGACTAGCGGGTTAACTAAGCAGTTCTTC.

This clonotype was counted between two and nine times. The V gene is TRBV6-1, the J gene TRBJ2-3, with 9 bases matching TRBD2. V lost 6 bases to trimming and J lost 4 bases; unmatched junction nucleotides: 5. This CDR3 comprises 14 residues. Germline lookup yields CDR1 MNHNS and CDR2 SASEGT. CDR3 DNA sequence: TGTGCCAGCAGCCTAGCGGGAAAGCCAGATACGCAGTATTTT. Its translation: CASSLAGKPDTQYF.

This clonotype was counted between two and nine times. A much larger clone lies a single base off, so this may be a read error. The chain carries TRBV6-7 and TRBJ2-1; 10 nucleotides line up with TRBD1. TRBV6-7 is an ORF, with its function uncertain. CDR3 length equals 14 residues. J lost 10 bases, V lost 5 bases, and 8 bases had no gene match. DNA of the CDR3: TGTGCCAGCAGTCCCCGGGACAGGGGTTACGAGCAGTTCTTC. It translates to CASSPRDRGYEQFF.

J is TRBJ1-1 and V is TRBV4-1; D may be TRBD1 (5 bases). V lost 4 bases, J lost 7 bases, and 16 bases lay in between. Germline V gene sequence: CDR1 MGHRA, CDR2 YSYEKL. The CDR3 spans 14 residues. CDR3 loop: CASSRSGGEGEAFF. The CDR3, as DNA: TGCGCCAGCAGCCGGTCTGGGGGAGAAGGTGAAGCTTTCTTT.

J is TRBJ2-1 and V is TRBV27; the match to TRBD2 covers 8 bases. Germline CDR1 reads MNHEY; CDR2 reads SMNVEV (reference sequence). The CDR3 covers 14 residues. With V trimmed by 6 bases and J by 5 bases, 6 bases remained unmatched. CDR3 amino acids: CASSAGTSHNEQFF. In DNA form, the CDR3 reads TGTGCCAGCAGCGCCGGGACTAGTCACAATGAGCAGTTCTTC.